Following are 10 T cell receptor beta chains from one sample sequenced in a study of identical twins. TCRdb reprocessed the 5' RACE reads with MiXCR, giving one entry per CDR3 protein. The table records a few hundred thousand distinct CDR3 sequences, around 9.6% of them present only once. The data were also submitted as part of a second study, on yellow fever vaccine responses in identical twins.

Sequencing was carried out using PBMCs. These receptors were obtained from a woman aged 18-35 years in good health.

This sequence joins TRBV7-9 and TRBJ2-1; 9 bases fit TRBD2. Per germline, CDR1 SEHNR and CDR2 FQNEAQ (reference sequence). The length of the CDR3 is 16 residues. Unmatched junction bases numbered 10, after V lost 1 base and J lost 9 bases. In DNA form, the CDR3 reads TGTGCCAGCAGCTTAGGTAGGGGGACTAGCTCGGGTGAGCAGTTCTTC. Protein: CASSLGRGTSSGEQFF. Drawing the rest from reference TRBV7-9 and TRBJ2-1, the complete variable domain is DTGVSQNPRHKITKRGQNVTFRCDPISEHNRLYWYRQTLGQGPEFLTYFQNEAQLEKSRLLSDRFSAERPKGSFSTLEIQRTEQGDSAMYLCASSLGRGTSSGEQFFGPGTRLTVL.

This chain uses TRBV7-2 with TRBJ1-5, with D possibly being TRBD1 (6 bases). V lost 5 bases and J lost 7, with 15 bases in between. The CDR3 consists of 14 residues. Germline V gene data show CDR1 as SGHTA and CDR2 as FQGNSA. The CDR3 region is CASSATGSGQPQHF. Here the CDR3 DNA reads TGTGCCAGCAGCGCTACAGGGTCGGGCCAGCCCCAGCATTTT.

CDR3 nucleotides: TGCAGTGCTCAGAGCGGGAGTTACGAGCAGTACTTC. It translates to CSAQSGSYEQYF. The genes are TRBV20-1 and TRBJ2-7; 8 bases line up with TRBD2. J lost 4 bases, V lost 5 bases, and 4 bases had no gene match. Germline CDR1 and CDR2: DFQATT and SNEGSKA (reference sequence). This CDR3 is built from 12 residues.

This clonotype was recorded at least ten times. J is TRBJ2-7 and V is TRBV12-3 or TRBV12-4; a possible D gene is TRBD2 (6 bases). The CDR3 has 14 amino acids. Trimming left V 11 bases short and J 0 bases short, with 17 bases between. The CDR3 here is CACGEATSSYEQYF. CDR3 nucleotide sequence: TGTGCCTGCGGGGAGGCAACCAGCTCCTACGAGCAGTACTTC.

This rearrangement joins TRBV10-2 to TRBJ1-5; D possibly corresponds to TRBD1 (6 bases). V dropped 6 bases and J dropped 7 bases, with 10 bases sitting between them. Germline lookup yields CDR1 WSHSY and CDR2 SAAADI. The CDR3 is 12 residues long. The CDR3 DNA reads as TGCGCCAGCAGGTCAGGGACACAGCCCCAGCATTTT. Translating it yields CASRSGTQPQHF.

The chain combines TRBV7-9 with TRBJ2-5; tentatively, D is TRBD1 (6 bases). Germline assignment: CDR1 SEHNR and CDR2 FQNEAQ (reference sequence). V was pared by 5 bases and J by 5 bases, with 18 bases between. The CDR3 is 15 residues long. CDR3 nucleotides: TGTGCCAGCAGCGCAAACAGGGAAAACCGGGAGACCCAGTACTTC. It is translated as CASSANRENRETQYF.

This clonotype was recorded at least ten times. The V and J genes are TRBV3-1 and TRBJ2-2; 13 bases align to TRBD2. The CDR3 runs to 16 residues. V lost 4 bases to trimming and J lost 5 bases; unmatched junction nucleotides: 4. Germline lookup yields CDR1 LGHDT and CDR2 YNNKEL (reference sequence). The CDR3 coding sequence is TGTGCCAGCAGCCTCCGGACTAGCGGGGGAACCGGGGAGCTGTTTTTT. It encodes CASSLRTSGGTGELFF.

The chain joins TRBV20-1 to TRBJ1-5; a possible D gene is TRBD1 (5 bases). The germline gives CDR1 DFQATT, CDR2 SNEGSKA (reference sequence). The V gene lost 1 base and the J gene lost 5 bases, with 9 bases spanning the gap. CDR3 length: 13 amino acids. CDR3 coding DNA: TGCAGTGCTAGAGTTCCGGGGGATCAGCCCCAGCATTTT. Amino acids: CSARVPGDQPQHF.

This clonotype was recorded a few times. The genes are TRBV20-1 and TRBJ1-1, with a possible D match to TRBD1 (5 bases). The CDR3 contains 14 residues. Germline V lookup: CDR1 DFQATT, CDR2 SNEGSKA (reference sequence). The V gene lost 0 bases and the J gene lost 5 bases, with 13 bases spanning the gap. The CDR3 nucleotides are TGCAGTGCTAGAGATGGGGGTTGGGGGACTGAAGCTTTCTTT. Translated: CSARDGGWGTEAFF.

This clonotype has a handful of counts. This chain links TRBV5-1 with TRBJ2-4; 9 bases align to TRBD1. Germline CDR1 reads SGHRS; CDR2 reads YFSETQ. This CDR3 spans 13 amino acids. V shed 3 bases, J shed 10 bases, and the junction held 5 bases outside the gene matches. CDR3 region: CASSSGTGWIQYF. The CDR3 region has the DNA TGCGCCAGCAGCTCCGGGACAGGGTGGATTCAGTACTTC.